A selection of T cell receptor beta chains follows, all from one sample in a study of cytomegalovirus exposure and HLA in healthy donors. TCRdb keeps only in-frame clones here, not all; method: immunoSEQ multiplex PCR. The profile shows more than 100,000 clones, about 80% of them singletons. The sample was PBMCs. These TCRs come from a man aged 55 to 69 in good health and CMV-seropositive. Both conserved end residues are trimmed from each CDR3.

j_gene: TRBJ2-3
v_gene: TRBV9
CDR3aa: ASSPGLAASVDTQY

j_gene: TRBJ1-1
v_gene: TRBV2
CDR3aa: ASSAGILGAEAF

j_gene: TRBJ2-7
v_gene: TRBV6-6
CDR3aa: ASSYSTGATYYEQY

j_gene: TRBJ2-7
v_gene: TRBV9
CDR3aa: ASSVGLASSYEQY

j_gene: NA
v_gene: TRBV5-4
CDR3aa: ASSSGGGASYEQY

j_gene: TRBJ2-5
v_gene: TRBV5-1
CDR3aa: ASSGGTSGRVTQY

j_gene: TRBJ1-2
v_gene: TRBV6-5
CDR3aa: ASSYPGGGPYGYT

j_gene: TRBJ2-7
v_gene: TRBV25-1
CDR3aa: ASSESRGLLEQY

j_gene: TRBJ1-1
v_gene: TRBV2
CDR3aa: ASSAGQGGEAF

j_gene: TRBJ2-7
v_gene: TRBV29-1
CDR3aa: SVLGLADTYEQY

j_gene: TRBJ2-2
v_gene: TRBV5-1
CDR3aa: ASSPGTANTGELF

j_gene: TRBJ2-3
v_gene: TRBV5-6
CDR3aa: ASSFRGGTDTQY

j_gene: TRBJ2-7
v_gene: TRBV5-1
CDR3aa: ASSLGGQGSEQY

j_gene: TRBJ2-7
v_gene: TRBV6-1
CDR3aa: ASSVPGESLEQY

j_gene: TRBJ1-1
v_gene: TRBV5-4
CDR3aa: ASSLAGQGHLNTEAF

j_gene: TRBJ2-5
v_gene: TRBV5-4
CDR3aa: ASSLGTGGPGTQY

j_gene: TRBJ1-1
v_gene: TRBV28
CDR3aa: ASSFDPRGMNTEAF

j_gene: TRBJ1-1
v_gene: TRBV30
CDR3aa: AWRKDSGYTEAF

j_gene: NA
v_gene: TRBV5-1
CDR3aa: ASSILTGGSYEQY

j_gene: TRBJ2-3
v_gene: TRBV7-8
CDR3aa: ASSFSPGTGGDTQY

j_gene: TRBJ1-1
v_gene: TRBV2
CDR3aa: ASTRYAEAF

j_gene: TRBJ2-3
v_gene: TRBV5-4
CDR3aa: ASSSRGGTDTQY

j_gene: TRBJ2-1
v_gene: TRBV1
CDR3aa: TSRELAGFRNEQF

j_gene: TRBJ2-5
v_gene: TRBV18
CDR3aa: ASSPLDRGRETQY

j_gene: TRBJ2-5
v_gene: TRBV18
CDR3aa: ASSPIGRKETQY

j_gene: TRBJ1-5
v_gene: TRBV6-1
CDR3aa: ASSEGQGGYQPQH

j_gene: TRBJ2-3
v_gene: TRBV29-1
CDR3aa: SVAASGRTDTQY

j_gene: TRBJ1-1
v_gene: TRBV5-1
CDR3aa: ASSWAGLLNTEAF

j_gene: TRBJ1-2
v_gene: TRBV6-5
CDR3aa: ASSYGINYGYT

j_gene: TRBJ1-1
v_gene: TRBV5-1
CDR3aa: ASSSGWTGSTEAF

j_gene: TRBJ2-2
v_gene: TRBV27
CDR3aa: ASSPLPGGNTGELF

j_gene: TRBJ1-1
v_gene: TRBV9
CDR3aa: ASSGPQGSNEAF

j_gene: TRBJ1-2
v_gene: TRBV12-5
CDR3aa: ASGQGGSYGYT

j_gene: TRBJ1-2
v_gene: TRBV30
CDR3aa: AWSLGQGNYGYT

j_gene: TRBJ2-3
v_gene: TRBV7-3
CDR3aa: ASSSTRLAGEQY

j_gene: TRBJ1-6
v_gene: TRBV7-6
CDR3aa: ASSLVGRGLNNSPLH

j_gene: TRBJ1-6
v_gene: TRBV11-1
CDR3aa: ASSLSHNSPLH